This is a list of T cell receptor beta chains from one sample in a study of blood T cell repertoires in COVID-19. Here immunoSEQ multiplex PCR was the method, and the copy in TCRdb shows in-frame clones only, minus some. Altogether about 270,000 clones are present, 85% to 90% being singletons, with the ten largest covering roughly 16%. Sequenced input: PBMCs or T cells enriched from blood (not recorded which). The receptors originated from a young man who had recovered from COVID-19. Both conserved end residues are part of each CDR3.

CDR3 protein,V gene,J gene
CASSARLAGSDTQYF,TRBV4-2,TRBJ2-3
CASSLTGEVYGYTF,TRBV5-1,TRBJ1-2
CASSFDSAYGYTF,TRBV6-5,TRBJ1-2
CASSGGGGPFYNEQFF,TRBV19,TRBJ2-1
CASSPAGTPQETQYF,TRBV18,TRBJ2-5
CASSLGQGNTDTQYF,TRBV5-1,TRBJ2-3
CASSLGQGAMNTEAFF,TRBV4-1,TRBJ1-1
CASSLNGASRETQYF,TRBV7-3,TRBJ2-5
CSASRAGGRTDTQYF,TRBV20-1,TRBJ2-3
CAWSEQGLRYGYTF,TRBV30,TRBJ1-2
CSPGTGYEQYF,TRBV20-1,TRBJ2-7
CASSLPQGRGYGYTF,TRBV7-9,TRBJ1-2
CASSEGELQETQYF,TRBV10-1,TRBJ2-5
CASSLVREMAKNIQYF,TRBV5-6,TRBJ2-4
CASSLGLGGFRNSPLHF,TRBV13,TRBJ1-6
CAWNTGATRNTIYF,TRBV30,TRBJ1-3
CAISLTSGSGEQFF,TRBV10-3,TRBJ2-1